This TCR beta chain appears in the sequencing data of a study of cytomegalovirus exposure and HLA in healthy donors. On the study more broadly: In an early release, HLA-typed donors contributed approximately 82 million unique TCR sequences.

Turning to this clone: The antigen remains unidentified.

Regarding the study as a whole: A classifier reportedly called cytomegalovirus status with high sensitivity and specificity.

PCR primers comprised 60 Vbeta and 13 Jbeta primers. Here immunoSEQ multiplex PCR was the method, and the copy in TCRdb shows in-frame clones only, minus some. In the table there are roughly 200,000 clones, roughly 79% of which are singletons. Material for sequencing was PBMCs. The clonotype originates from a man aged 25 to 40 in good health and CMV-seronegative.

CDR3 sequence (DNA): TGCGCCAGCGGGGGGACAGCTGCATACTACGAGCAGTACTTC. Its translation is CASGGTAAYYEQYF. The chain recombines TRBV10-2 with TRBJ2-7, with D tentatively TRBD1 (7 bases). Trimming shortened V by 8 bases and J by 3 bases, and 17 bases separated the two germline ends. The length of the CDR3 is 14 residues. The germline V gene has CDR1 WSHSY and CDR2 SAAADI.